The 19 T cell receptor beta chains listed next were all sequenced from one sample in a study of T-cell reconstitution after alpha-beta-depleted transplantation in children. Unique molecular identifiers were built into the TCRbeta library. Using its own MiXCR run on the PCR reads, TCRdb lists one record per CDR3 protein. The sample lists some 550,000 distinct CDR3 sequences, 20% to 25% occurring once. The sequencing here drew on PBMCs, mostly from graft donor cells, taken 360 days after TCRalphabeta/CD19-depleted stem cell transplant. The receptors were gathered from a boy less than two years old who had a stem cell transplant for acute myeloid leukemia, so the T cells may come from the graft donor.

The chain carries TRBV6-5 and TRBJ1-5; 7 nucleotides agree with TRBD1. V lost 7 bases to trimming and J lost 5 bases; unmatched junction nucleotides: 11. This CDR3 is built from 15 residues. Germline values: CDR1 MNHEY, CDR2 SVGAGI. The CDR3 region is CASTGVDREDQPQHF. CDR3 DNA: TGTGCCAGCACGGGAGTTGACAGGGAGGATCAGCCCCAGCATTTT.

This clonotype was detected ten times or more. The V and J genes are TRBV29-1 and TRBJ2-1; D is unresolved. The CDR3 extends over 11 amino acids. Germline assignment: CDR1 SQVTM and CDR2 ANQGSEA. The V end was cut by 6 bases, the J end by 5 bases, with 8 bases between. The CDR3 spells CSVPQDNEQFF. CDR3 DNA: TGCAGCGTGCCACAAGACAATGAGCAGTTCTTC.

This clonotype has at least ten counts. The V call is TRBV7-9, the J call TRBJ1-2; D remains ambiguous. Trimming took off 5 bases at V and 4 bases at J, with 11 bases between the two ends. The germline CDR1 and CDR2 sequences are SEHNR and FQNEAQ (reference sequence). This CDR3 comprises 13 residues. The CDR3 nucleotides are TGTGCCAGCAGCCCGGAGGGAGCCTATGGCTACACCTTC. It is translated as CASSPEGAYGYTF.

This clonotype was counted ten times or more. V gene TRBV7-3 combines with J gene TRBJ1-1; 7 nucleotides agree with TRBD1. The germline gives CDR1 SGHTA, CDR2 FQGTGA. V trimming: 5 bases; J trimming: 1 base; junction bases outside the gene matches: 19. This CDR3 is built from 19 residues. The CDR3: CASSRIAQGLPTENTEAFF. CDR3 sequence (DNA): TGTGCCAGCAGCCGAATTGCACAGGGGCTTCCTACCGAGAACACTGAAGCTTTCTTT.

This clonotype was recorded at least ten times. The rearrangement uses TRBV7-3 and TRBJ2-1; the D gene is possibly TRBD1 (5 bases). CDR1 is SGHTA, CDR2 FQGTGA, per germline. The CDR3 covers 14 residues. Trimming pared 5 bases from V and 5 bases from J, leaving 13 bases between. The CDR3 spells CASSTRGGDNEQFF. The CDR3 nucleotides are TGTGCCAGCAGCACAAGGGGTGGAGACAATGAGCAGTTCTTC. Variable domain in full (rest from reference TRBV7-3 and TRBJ2-1): GAGVSQTPSNKVTEKGKYVELRCDPISGHTALYWYRQSLGQGPEFLIYFQGTGAADDSGLPNDRFFAVRPEGSVSTLKIQRTERGDSAVYLCASSTRGGDNEQFFGPGTRLTVL.

There are a few counts of this clonotype. This chain links TRBV12-3 or TRBV12-4 with TRBJ1-1; TRBD1 matches 8 bases. V lost 6 bases and J lost 5; bases outside the gene matches: 11. The CDR3 extends over 15 amino acids. DNA for the CDR3: TGTGCCAGCAGCCCTAGCAGGGGGCGAGGGACTGAAGCTTTCTTT. The encoded protein is CASSPSRGRGTEAFF.

This clonotype was counted many times. The genes are TRBV20-1 and TRBJ1-1; unclear D gene. Trimming cost V 4 bases and J 4 bases, with 10 bases left between them. The germline V gene has CDR1 DFQATT and CDR2 SNEGSKA (reference sequence). This CDR3 spans 12 amino acids. The CDR3, as DNA: TGCAGTGCTACGGCCGTGATCACTGAAGCTTTCTTT. Protein: CSATAVITEAFF.

V and J are TRBV5-1 and TRBJ1-2; no clear D gene. There are 16 residues in the CDR3. Germline CDR1 and CDR2: SGHRS and YFSETQ. With 0 bases removed from V and 4 bases from J, the gap between germline ends came to 16 bases. The CDR3 region is CASSLGPVENSYGYTF. In DNA form, the CDR3 reads TGCGCCAGCAGCTTGGGGCCAGTAGAGAATAGCTATGGCTACACCTTC.

This clonotype was picked up a small number of times. The chain is built from TRBV5-1 and TRBJ2-1; no clear D gene. The V and J ends lost 4 bases and 9 bases respectively, with 8 bases between them. The CDR3 spans 11 residues. The germline V gene has CDR1 SGHRS and CDR2 YFSETQ. CDR3 region: CASSKGSEQFF. The CDR3 DNA reads TGCGCCAGCAGCAAGGGTAGTGAGCAGTTCTTC.

Only a few counts were recorded for this clonotype. This chain links TRBV29-1 with TRBJ2-1, with a possible D match to TRBD1 (6 bases). Germline assignment: CDR1 SQVTM and CDR2 ANQGSEA. V gave up 4 bases and J gave up 6 bases, with 10 bases separating them. CDR3 length equals 12 residues. Written as DNA, the CDR3 is TGCAGCGTTGGACAGGCAAGCAATGAGCAGTTCTTC. It codes for CSVGQASNEQFF.

This clonotype was seen at least ten times. The chain has TRBV7-3 and TRBJ2-2; no reliable D call. The length of the CDR3 is 13 residues. CDR1 and CDR2 from the germline V gene are SGHTA and FQGTGA. Trimming left V 4 bases short and J 0 bases short, with 3 bases between. CDR3 loop: CASSSTNTGELFF. The DNA for the CDR3 is TGTGCCAGCAGCTCTACGAACACCGGGGAGCTGTTTTTT.

The chain links TRBV5-1 to TRBJ2-6; TRBD1 agrees at 7 bases. This CDR3 has 17 residues. V dropped 3 bases and J dropped 0; count of bases not matched to a gene: 6. CDR1 and CDR2 from the germline V gene are SGHRS and YFSETQ. The CDR3, as DNA: TGCGCCAGCAGCTCGCGACAGGGCTACTCTGGGGCCAACGTCCTGACTTTC. Protein sequence: CASSSRQGYSGANVLTF.

This clonotype was detected a few times. This chain joins TRBV15 and TRBJ2-2; perhaps TRBD2 as D (6 bases). In germline, CDR1 is LNHNV, CDR2 YYDKDF (reference sequence). The CDR3 runs to 16 residues. V shed 0 bases and J shed 3 bases, with 11 bases lying between them. CDR3 nucleotide sequence: TGTGCCACCAGCAGAGAACACTGGGGGGACACCGGGGAGCTGTTTTTT. Its protein is CATSREHWGDTGELFF.

This clonotype was detected only a few times. This chain uses TRBV4-3 with TRBJ1-2; 11 bases agree with TRBD1. Germline assignment: CDR1 LGHNA and CDR2 YSLEER. Trimming at V came to 4 bases and at J to 3 bases, leaving 4 bases not matched to a gene. The CDR3 consists of 15 residues. DNA of the CDR3: TGCGCCAGCAGCCCCTGGGACAGGGGGGACTATGGCTACACCTTC. Its translation: CASSPWDRGDYGYTF.

This clonotype came up a few times. This chain links TRBV20-1 with TRBJ2-7; unclear D gene. The germline V gene has CDR1 DFQATT and CDR2 SNEGSKA (reference sequence). This CDR3 has 14 residues. Trimming pared 6 bases from V and 0 bases from J, leaving 15 bases between. Here the CDR3 DNA reads TGCAGTGCCAAGGTGCTGTCTGGCTCCTACGAGCAGTACTTC. Protein: CSAKVLSGSYEQYF.

This clonotype was observed a few times. Possible read error: a much larger clone is one base away. This rearrangement joins TRBV12-3 or TRBV12-4 to TRBJ1-1; tentatively, D is TRBD1 (6 bases). The CDR3 sequence is 11 residues long. Here the CDR3 DNA reads TGTGCCTGCAGGGGGAACACTGAAGCTTTCTTT. It yields the protein CACRGNTEAFF.

This clonotype was found many times. The rearrangement links TRBV6-2 or TRBV6-3 to TRBJ1-1; a possible D gene is TRBD1 (5 bases). Trimming took off 6 bases at V and 4 bases at J, with 15 bases between the two ends. Germline V gives CDR1 MNHEY, CDR2 SVGEGT. This CDR3 spans 14 amino acids. The CDR3 sequence is CASSDQGLGTEAFF. Here the CDR3 DNA reads TGTGCCAGCAGCGACCAGGGTTTGGGCACTGAAGCTTTCTTT.

This clonotype appeared a few times. The chain couples TRBV25-1 to TRBJ2-1, with 14 bases matching TRBD2. The V and J ends lost 6 bases and 0 bases, in that order; junction bases with no gene match: 19. CDR1 MGHDK and CDR2 SYGVNS come from the germline V gene. The CDR3 spans 22 residues. The CDR3 DNA is TGTGCCAGCAGAGTTTTGGGGCCTTCGACTAGCGGGGGGGCTGGCTCCTACAATGAGCAGTTCTTC. This codes for CASRVLGPSTSGGAGSYNEQFF.

The chain joins TRBV6-1 to TRBJ2-2; tentatively, D is TRBD2 (5 bases). The germline V gene encodes CDR1 MNHNS and CDR2 SASEGT. Trimming shortened V by 9 bases and J by 1 base, and 15 bases separated the two germline ends. This CDR3 is 15 amino acids long. CDR3: CASLTGLQNTGELFF. CDR3 sequence (DNA): TGTGCCAGTTTAACGGGGTTACAGAACACCGGGGAGCTGTTTTTT.